This T cell receptor beta chain was recorded in a study of blood T cell repertoires in COVID-19. The germline V gene encodes CDR1 SGHDT and CDR2 YYEEEE. With 4 bases removed from V and 0 bases from J, the gap between germline ends came to 13 bases. The CDR3 is made up of 16 amino acids. Original data processing: Nucleated cell number was recorded as an estimate derived from reference gene primer amplification. TCRdb's table, derived via immunoSEQ multiplex PCR, lists solely in-frame clones and lacks some. V and J calls plus clone size are reproduced from that table; the DNA served to infer D and trimming. The sample carries more than 50,000 clones, around 86% recorded once.

The chain is built from TRBV5-6 and TRBJ2-2, with D possibly matching TRBD1 (6 bases). Sample: peripheral blood. The TCR was taken from a human donor in a cohort sampled during active COVID-19. CDR3 nucleotide sequence: TGTGCCAGCAGCACCCGACAGGTCACGAACACCGGGGAGCTGTTTTTT. Translated, it gives CASSTRQVTNTGELFF.